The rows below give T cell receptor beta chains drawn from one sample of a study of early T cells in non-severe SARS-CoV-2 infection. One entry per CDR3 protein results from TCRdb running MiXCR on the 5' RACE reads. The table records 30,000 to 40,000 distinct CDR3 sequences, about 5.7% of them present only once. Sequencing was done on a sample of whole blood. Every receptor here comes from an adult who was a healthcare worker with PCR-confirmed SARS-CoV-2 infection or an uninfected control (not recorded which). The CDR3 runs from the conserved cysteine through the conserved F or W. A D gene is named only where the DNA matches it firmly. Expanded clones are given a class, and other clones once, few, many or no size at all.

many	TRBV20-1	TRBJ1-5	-	CSAADGASNQPQHF	TGCAGTGCGGCGGACGGCGCGAGCAATCAGCCCCAGCATTTT
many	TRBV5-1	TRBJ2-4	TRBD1	CASSRYRDRGGFQYF	TGCGCCAGCAGCCGATACAGAGACAGGGGAGGCTTTCAGTACTTC
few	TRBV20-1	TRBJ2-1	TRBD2	CSAPRLAGRDEQFF	TGCAGTGCTCCTAGACTAGCGGGTAGGGATGAGCAGTTCTTC
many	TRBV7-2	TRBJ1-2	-	CASSLQAGPYGYTF	TGTGCCAGCAGCTTACAAGCAGGGCCCTATGGCTACACCTTC
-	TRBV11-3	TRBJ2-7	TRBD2	CASSDGLAGVSEQYF	TGTGCCAGCAGCGATGGACTAGCGGGAGTTTCCGAGCAGTACTTC
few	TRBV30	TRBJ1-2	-	CAWSVPGARYGYTF	TGTGCCTGGAGTGTACCGGGGGCTCGCTATGGCTACACCTTC
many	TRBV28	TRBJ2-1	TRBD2	CASSLGRAGGHNEQFF	TGTGCCAGCAGTTTGGGGAGAGCGGGAGGCCACAATGAGCAGTTCTTC
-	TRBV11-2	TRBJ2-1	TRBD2	CASSLYLADIYNEQFF	TGTGCCAGCAGCTTATATCTAGCGGATATCTACAATGAGCAGTTCTTC
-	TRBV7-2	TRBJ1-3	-	CASSTRDSPGNTIYF	TGTGCCAGCAGCACAAGGGACTCACCTGGAAACACCATATATTTT
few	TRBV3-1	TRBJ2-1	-	CASSQTPRLPYNEQFF	TGTGCCAGCAGCCAAACGCCTCGGTTACCCTACAATGAGCAGTTCTTC
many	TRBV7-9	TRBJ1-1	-	CASTPGQRNTEAFF	TGTGCCAGCACCCCCGGACAGCGCAACACTGAAGCTTTCTTT
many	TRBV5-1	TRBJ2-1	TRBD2	CASSSPEGGRYSYNEQFF	TGCGCCAGCAGCTCACCCGAGGGCGGGAGATACTCCTACAATGAGCAGTTCTTC
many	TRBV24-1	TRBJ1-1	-	CATSRGVNTEAFF	TGTGCCACCAGCCGCGGCGTGAACACTGAAGCTTTCTTT
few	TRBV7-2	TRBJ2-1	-	CASRPPGTYNEQFF	TGTGCCAGCAGGCCCCCAGGGACCTACAATGAGCAGTTCTTC
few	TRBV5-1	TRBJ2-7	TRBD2	CASRIAGDGEQYF	TGCGCCAGCAGGATAGCGGGAGATGGCGAGCAGTACTTC
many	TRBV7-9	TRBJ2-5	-	CASSLIAETQYF	TGTGCCAGCAGCTTAATTGCAGAGACCCAGTACTTC
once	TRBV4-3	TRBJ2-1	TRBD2	CASSQDFGLAGFNEQFF	TGCGCCAGCAGCCAAGACTTTGGACTAGCGGGCTTCAATGAGCAGTTCTTC
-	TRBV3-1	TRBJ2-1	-	CASSGPSSNNEQFF	TGTGCCAGCAGTGGCCCGAGCTCCAACAATGAGCAGTTCTTC
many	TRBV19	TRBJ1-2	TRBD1	CASSNSWTGVGYTF	TGTGCCAGTAGCAACTCTTGGACAGGGGTCGGCTACACCTTC
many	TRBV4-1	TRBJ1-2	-	CASSQAKANYGYTF	TGCGCCAGCAGCCAAGCCAAGGCTAACTATGGCTACACCTTC
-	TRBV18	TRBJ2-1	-	CASSPDGVILNEQFF	TGTGCCAGCTCACCGGACGGTGTCATCTTGAATGAGCAGTTCTTC
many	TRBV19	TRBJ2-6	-	CASSVPRSGANVLTF	TGTGCCAGTAGTGTCCCCCGTTCAGGGGCCAACGTCCTGACTTTC
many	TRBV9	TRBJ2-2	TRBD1	CASSVADRGHTGELFF	TGTGCCAGCAGCGTAGCGGACAGGGGACACACCGGGGAGCTGTTTTTT
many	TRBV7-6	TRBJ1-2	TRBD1	CASSKRDRGLSYTF	TGTGCCAGCAGCAAACGTGACAGGGGGCTAAGCTACACCTTC
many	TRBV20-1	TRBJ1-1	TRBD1	CSAPDRGREAFF	TGCAGTGCTCCGGACAGGGGGCGAGAAGCTTTCTTT